The 10 T cell receptor beta chains presented below share a single source sample, sequenced in a study of graft-versus-host responses after intestinal transplantation. The table came from immunoSEQ multiplex PCR; TCRdb's copy has only in-frame clones and leaves some out. This table holds approximately 90,000 clones, around 90% found once. What these receptors recognize is not known. The specimen was unstimulated CD4+ T cells sorted from spleen or lymph node cells, collected before transplant. The origin of the receptors is a human donor who was the organ donor for an intestinal transplant.

The sample holds one count of this clone. V and J are TRBV5-8 and TRBJ1-4, with 9 nucleotides matching TRBD1. J was trimmed by 14 bases and V by 8 bases; bases with no gene match: 19. CDR1 and CDR2 (germline): SGHTS, YDEGEE. This CDR3 is 15 amino acids long. The CDR3: CASPPRWGQGGFLFF. DNA of the CDR3: TGTGCCAGTCCCCCCCGGTGGGGACAGGGAGGTTTCCTGTTTTTT.

This clone was detected only once. The chain carries TRBV4-1 and TRBJ1-5, with 8 positions matching TRBD1. The CDR3 runs to 16 residues. J gave up 6 bases and V 3 bases, and 10 bases lay outside the gene matches. The germline gives CDR1 MGHRA, CDR2 YSYEKL. CDR3 region: CASSQAGTGGAQPQHF. CDR3 coding DNA: TGCGCCAGCAGCCAGGCCGGGACAGGCGGGGCTCAGCCCCAGCATTTT.

V gene TRBV7-9 combines with J gene TRBJ2-5, with 13 bases fitting TRBD2. The CDR3 has 18 amino acids. Germline V gives CDR1 SEHNR, CDR2 FQNEAQ (reference sequence). Trimming at V came to 6 bases and at J to 5 bases, leaving 15 bases not matched to a gene. CDR3 loop: CASSPPPRLAGGGETQYF. The CDR3 nucleotides are TGTGCCAGCAGTCCCCCCCCTAGACTAGCGGGAGGCGGGGAGACCCAGTACTTC. Full variable domain (remainder filled in from reference TRBV7-9 and TRBJ2-5): DTGVSQNPRHKITKRGQNVTFRCDPISEHNRLYWYRQTLGQGPEFLTYFQNEAQLEKSRLLSDRFSAERPKGSFSTLEIQRTEQGDSAMYLCASSPPPRLAGGGETQYFGPGTRLLVL.

Concerning this clone itself: This same CDR3 is encoded by further DNA sequences in the sample. This sequence joins TRBV2 and TRBJ2-1; TRBD2 matches at 16 bases. Trimming took 3 bases from V and 4 from J; bases not matched to a gene: 9. The CDR3 is 19 residues long. Per germline, CDR1 SNHLY and CDR2 FYNNEI. CDR3 nucleotide sequence: TGTGCCAGCAGTGATCGAGGGACTAGCGGGGGGGTTCTTTACAATGAGCAGTTCTTC. This gives the protein CASSDRGTSGGVLYNEQFF.

This chain connects TRBV19 to TRBJ2-3, with D maybe TRBD2 (6 bases). Per the germline V gene, CDR1 is LNHDA and CDR2 is SQIVND (reference sequence). The CDR3 has 14 amino acids. V lost 2 bases and J 2 bases, leaving 8 bases between the germline ends. In nucleotides, the CDR3 is TGTGCCAGTAGTATACGGGGGATCACAGATACGCAGTATTTT. Translation gives CASSIRGITDTQYF.

The gene calls are TRBV19 and TRBJ1-2; a possible D gene is TRBD1 (5 bases). Germline V gene lookup returns CDR1 LNHDA and CDR2 SQIVND (reference sequence). The CDR3 has 13 amino acids. V lost 7 bases to trimming and J lost 5 bases, with 14 bases between them. For the CDR3, the DNA is TGTGCCAGTATTACAGGAAGATTATATGGCTACACCTTC. It yields the protein CASITGRLYGYTF.

With respect to this clone: One junction end disagrees with the germline gene, perhaps due to a read error. J is TRBJ2-5 and V is TRBV5-1; tentative D call: TRBD2 (6 bases). CDR1 and CDR2 (germline): SGHRS, YFSETQ. The length of the CDR3 is 13 residues. The CDR3 region has the DNA TGCGCCAGCAGCTTCGGGAGCCAAGGGACCCAGTACTTC. This codes for CASSFGSQGTQYF. Variable domain in full (rest from reference TRBV5-1 and TRBJ2-5): KAGVTQTPRYLIKTRGQQVTLSCSPISGHRSVSWYQQTPGQGLQFLFEYFSETQRNKGNFPGRFSGRQFSNSRSEMNVSTLELGDSALYLCASSFGSQGTQYFGPGTRLLVL.

The chain recombines TRBV4-2 with TRBJ2-3; TRBD2 aligns across 8 bases. V lost 4 bases to trimming and J lost 0 bases; unmatched junction nucleotides: 12. CDR3 length equals 18 residues. Germline V CDR1 and CDR2: LGHNA, YNFKEQ. The CDR3 DNA follows: TGTGCCAGCAGCCCCCGGAAGCGGGGGTCCCCTAGCACAGATACGCAGTATTTT. It specifies CASSPRKRGSPSTDTQYF.

The chain combines TRBV19 with TRBJ2-5; possible D gene TRBD1, 5 bases. This CDR3 spans 13 amino acids. Trimming removed 5 bases at V and 3 bases at J, with 10 bases between. Germline CDR1 and CDR2: LNHDA and SQIVND (reference sequence). CDR3 sequence: CASSPRAEETQYF. The CDR3 DNA reads TGTGCCAGTAGTCCCAGGGCCGAAGAGACCCAGTACTTC.

The rearrangement uses TRBV5-4 and TRBJ2-3, with 13 nucleotides matching TRBD2. Looked up from germline, CDR1 is SGHNT and CDR2 is YYREEE (reference sequence). The CDR3 is 17 amino acids. V trimming: 4 bases; J trimming: 0 bases; junction bases outside the gene matches: 5. The CDR3 bases are TGTGCCAGCAGCCGCGGGACTAGCGGGGCTAGCACAGATACGCAGTATTTT. This translates into CASSRGTSGASTDTQYF.